Following are 17 T cell receptor beta chains from one sample sequenced in a study of T and B cells in COVID-19 patients. TRB rearrangements were amplified by multiplex PCR with BIOMED2 TRB-A/B primers. TCRdb re-derived calls from the multiplex PCR reads in MiXCR, one entry per CDR3 protein. Altogether thousands of distinct CDR3 sequences are present, about 27% being singletons, with the ten largest covering more than 60%. From blood, about 250-550 ng of genomic DNA served as TRB template. Sequenced sample: blood. All receptors derive from a human donor with active COVID-19.

The chain is built from TRBV2 and TRBJ2-7, with 10 bases that match TRBD1. The CDR3 is 14 amino acids. Germline V gives CDR1 SNHLY, CDR2 FYNNEI. V lost 5 bases, J lost 4 bases, and 5 bases stayed unmatched. In DNA form, the CDR3 reads TGTGCCAGCAGTCGACAGGGGGCGAAGTACGAGCAGTACTTC. Translating gives CASSRQGAKYEQYF.

Details on this clonotype: This may come from a read error, since a much larger clone is one base off. This chain links TRBV5-3 with TRBJ2-5; 11 bases are shared with TRBD1. TRBV5-3 is recorded as an ORF, its role being uncertain. The CDR3 loop spans 19 amino acids. The CDR3: CASSLLRTGGAVFHNEQYF. CDR3 DNA: TGTGCCAGCAGCTTACTTAGGACAGGGGGCGCCGTCTTCCACAATGAGCAGTACTTC.

By frequency in the sample, this clonotype is medium-sized. The genes are TRBV27 and TRBJ2-7; TRBD1 is a possible D gene (6 bases). Germline V gene data show CDR1 as MNHEY and CDR2 as SMNVEV (reference sequence). Trimming stripped 5 bases from V and 3 bases from J, with 8 bases between. The CDR3 sequence is 12 residues long. The CDR3: CASSLQGYEQYF. The CDR3 coding sequence is TGTGCCAGCAGTCTACAGGGCTACGAGCAGTACTTC.

This chain connects TRBV7-9 to TRBJ2-1, with D possibly matching TRBD2 (6 bases). The CDR3 is made up of 15 amino acids. CDR1 is SEHNR, CDR2 FQNEAQ, per germline (reference sequence). Trimming removed 7 bases from V and 3 bases from J, with 16 bases in between. The CDR3: CASIPGGANYNEQFF. CDR3 nucleotides: TGTGCCAGCATCCCCGGAGGGGCAAACTACAATGAGCAGTTCTTC.

This clonotype came up a few times. The rearrangement joins TRBV18 to TRBJ1-3; D perhaps matches TRBD1 (5 bases). Trimming cost V 6 bases and J 0 bases, with 18 bases left between them. The CDR3 consists of 17 residues. CDR1 and CDR2 (germline): KGHSH, LQKENI. The CDR3 nucleotides are TGTGCCAGCTCGCAATGGCAGACAGCCTACTCTGGAAACACCATATATTTT. Amino acids: CASSQWQTAYSGNTIYF.

By share, this clonotype ranks as large (0.1 to 1%). The chain has TRBV29-1 and TRBJ2-2; D tentatively reads TRBD1 or TRBD2 (5 bases each). Germline V gives CDR1 SQVTM, CDR2 ANQGSEA. The V and J ends lost 0 bases and 5 bases respectively, with 10 bases between them. The CDR3 consists of 14 residues. Written as DNA, the CDR3 is TGCAGCGTTGAAGATCTTGGGGGAACCGGGGAGCTGTTTTTT. Protein product: CSVEDLGGTGELFF.

The chain's CDR3 is CASSQPGMNTEAFF. The DNA for the CDR3 is TGTGCCAGCAGCCAACCAGGCATGAACACTGAAGCTTTCTTT. The V and J genes are TRBV14 and TRBJ1-1; no definite D call. The CDR3 has 14 residues. Per the germline V gene, CDR1 is SGHDN and CDR2 is FVKESK. V lost 2 bases and J lost 0, with 7 bases in between.

This clonotype is medium-sized. The rearrangement uses TRBV12-3 or TRBV12-4 and TRBJ2-7; D not resolved. The V and J ends lost 4 bases and 2 bases respectively, with 6 bases between them. The CDR3 is 12 residues long. The CDR3 sequence is CASSSGTYEQYF. CDR3 in DNA: TGTGCCAGCAGTTCCGGAACCTACGAGCAGTACTTC.

This clonotype is deemed medium-sized. This sequence joins TRBV13 and TRBJ2-7; 12 nucleotides line up with TRBD2. V lost 7 bases, J lost 9 bases, and 10 bases stayed unmatched. CDR3 length: 14 amino acids. Looked up from germline, CDR1 is PRHDT and CDR2 is FYEKMQ (reference sequence). This CDR3 is CASNIGLAGRGQYF. The CDR3, as DNA: TGTGCCAGCAACATCGGACTAGCGGGACGAGGGCAGTACTTC.

By share, this clonotype counts as medium-sized. The rearrangement joins TRBV19 to TRBJ2-1; TRBD2 aligns across 9 bases. Germline-derived CDR1 and CDR2 are LNHDA and SQIVND (reference sequence). The CDR3 has 16 amino acids. V gave up 3 bases and J gave up 5 bases; unmatched junction bases: 8. The CDR3 DNA is TGTGCCAGTAGTATCCGGCTAGCGGGGAATGACAATGAGCAGTTCTTC. Protein product: CASSIRLAGNDNEQFF.

This clonotype has more than one count but fewer than ten. One end of the junction varies from germline; a read error may be responsible. This chain links TRBV27 with TRBJ1-1; unclear D gene. The CDR3 runs to 14 residues. Germline values: CDR1 MNHEY, CDR2 SMNVEV (reference sequence). CDR3 in DNA: TGTGCTAGCAGACGGAATACAAGGAACACTGAAGCTTTCTTT. Amino acid sequence: CASRRNTRNTEAFF.

This clonotype is labeled medium-sized. The V gene is TRBV29-1, the J gene TRBJ2-7, with D uncertain. Germline values: CDR1 SQVTM, CDR2 ANQGSEA. The CDR3 loop spans 13 amino acids. V was cut by 0 bases and J by 0 bases, with 6 bases left in between. CDR3 coding DNA: TGCAGCGTTGAAGACAAGAGCTCCTACGAGCAGTACTTC. It translates to CSVEDKSSYEQYF.

This clonotype has just a few counts. The chain recombines TRBV6-2 or TRBV6-3 with TRBJ2-4; TRBD1 matches 8 bases. This CDR3 has 19 amino acids. Per the germline V gene, CDR1 is MNHEY and CDR2 is SVGEGT. V shed 0 bases and J 0 bases; nucleotides not matched to a gene: 10. Written as DNA, the CDR3 is TGTGCCAGCAGTTACTCGATGGGGGACAGGCTCCTAGCCAAAAACATTCAGTACTTC. Its protein product is CASSYSMGDRLLAKNIQYF.

This sequence joins TRBV18 and TRBJ1-1; tentative D call: TRBD1 (6 bases). V gave up 6 bases and J gave up 5 bases, with 19 bases separating them. Germline assignment: CDR1 KGHSH and CDR2 LQKENI. CDR3 length equals 15 residues. CDR3 protein: CASSPRLRGGTEAFF. In DNA form, the CDR3 reads TGTGCCAGCTCGCCCCGACTTAGGGGGGGAACTGAAGCTTTCTTT.

A note on this clonotype: A much larger clone is a single base away; this may be a read error. The J gene is TRBJ2-2, the V gene TRBV7-2, with TRBD1 matching 10 bases. V shed 10 bases and J 1 base; nucleotides not matched to a gene: 3. The CDR3 loop spans 14 amino acids. CDR1 is SGHTA, CDR2 FQGNSA, per germline. The DNA of the CDR3 is TGTGCCAACAGGGACAGGGGGAACACCGGGGAGCTGTTTTTT. This sequence encodes CANRDRGNTGELFF.

V is TRBV11-1 and J is TRBJ2-1; TRBD2 matches 7 bases. This CDR3 has 15 amino acids. With V trimmed by 5 bases and J by 1 base, 5 bases remained unmatched. In germline, CDR1 is SGHAT, CDR2 FQDESV (reference sequence). This CDR3 is CASSPGGGSYNEQFF. CDR3 coding DNA: TGTGCCAGCAGCCCTGGGGGGGGGTCCTACAATGAGCAGTTCTTC.

This clonotype occurred many times. The genes are TRBV27 and TRBJ1-5; no clear D gene. The V gene's germline CDR1 is MNHEY and CDR2 SMNVEV (reference sequence). This CDR3 contains 14 residues. Trimming cost V 6 bases and J 6 bases, with 15 bases left between them. This chain's CDR3 is CASSAGSPIQPQHF. CDR3 sequence (DNA): TGTGCCAGCAGCGCGGGGAGCCCCATTCAGCCCCAGCATTTT.